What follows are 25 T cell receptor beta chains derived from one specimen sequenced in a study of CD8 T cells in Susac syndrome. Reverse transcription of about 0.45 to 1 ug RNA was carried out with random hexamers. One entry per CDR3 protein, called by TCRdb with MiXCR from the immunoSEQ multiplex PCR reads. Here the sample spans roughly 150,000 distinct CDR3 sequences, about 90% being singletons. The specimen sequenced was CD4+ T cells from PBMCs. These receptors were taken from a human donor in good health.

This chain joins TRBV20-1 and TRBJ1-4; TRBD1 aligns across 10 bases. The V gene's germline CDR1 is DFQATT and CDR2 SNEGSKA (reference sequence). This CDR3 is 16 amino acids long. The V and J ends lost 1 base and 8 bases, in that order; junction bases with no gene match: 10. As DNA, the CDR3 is TGCAGTGCTAGAGGGGGACAGGGGAGTCGTGGGGAAAAACTGTTTTTT. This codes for CSARGGQGSRGEKLFF.

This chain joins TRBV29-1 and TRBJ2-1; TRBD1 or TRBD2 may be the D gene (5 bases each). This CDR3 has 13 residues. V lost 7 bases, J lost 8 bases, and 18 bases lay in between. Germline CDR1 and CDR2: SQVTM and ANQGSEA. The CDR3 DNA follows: TGCAGCGCGGGGCGTATGGGGGACGATGAGCAGTTCTTC. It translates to CSAGRMGDDEQFF.

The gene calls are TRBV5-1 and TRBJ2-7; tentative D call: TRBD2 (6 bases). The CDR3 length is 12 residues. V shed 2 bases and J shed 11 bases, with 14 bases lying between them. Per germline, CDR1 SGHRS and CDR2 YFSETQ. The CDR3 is CASSFGGGEEYF. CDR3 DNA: TGCGCCAGCAGCTTTGGCGGAGGGGAAGAGTACTTC. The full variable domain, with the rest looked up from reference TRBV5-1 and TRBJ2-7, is KAGVTQTPRYLIKTRGQQVTLSCSPISGHRSVSWYQQTPGQGLQFLFEYFSETQRNKGNFPGRFSGRQFSNSRSEMNVSTLELGDSALYLCASSFGGGEEYFGPGTRLTVT.

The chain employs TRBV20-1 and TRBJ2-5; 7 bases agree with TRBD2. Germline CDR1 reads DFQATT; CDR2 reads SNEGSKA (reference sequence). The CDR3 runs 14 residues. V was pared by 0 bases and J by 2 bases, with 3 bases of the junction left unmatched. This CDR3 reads CSARDRTRQETQYF. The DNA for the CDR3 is TGCAGTGCTAGAGATCGGACTAGACAAGAGACCCAGTACTTC.

The CDR3: CASRYTGRWTQYF. In DNA, the CDR3 is TGTGCCAGCAGATATACGGGGAGGTGGACCCAGTACTTC. The rearrangement joins TRBV11-2 to TRBJ2-5, with a possible D match to TRBD2 (6 bases). This CDR3 is 13 amino acids long. V dropped 6 bases and J dropped 7 bases, with 15 bases sitting between them. The germline gives CDR1 SGHAT, CDR2 FQNNGV. Full variable domain (outside the CDR3, taken from reference TRBV11-2 and TRBJ2-5): EAGVAQSPRYKIIEKRQSVAFWCNPISGHATLYWYQQILGQGPKLLIQFQNNGVVDDSQLPKDRFSAERLKGVDSTLKIQPAKLEDSAVYLCASRYTGRWTQYFGPGTRLLVL.

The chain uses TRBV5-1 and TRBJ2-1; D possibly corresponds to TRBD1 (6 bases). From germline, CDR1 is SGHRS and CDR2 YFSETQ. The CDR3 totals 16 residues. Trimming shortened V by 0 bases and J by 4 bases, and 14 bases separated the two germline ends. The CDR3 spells CASSLATGQRYNEQFF. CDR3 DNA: TGCGCCAGCAGCTTGGCCACCGGACAGAGATACAATGAGCAGTTCTTC.

The CDR3 loop is CASIKLGAGGVEQYF. CDR3 nucleotides: TGTGCCAGCATCAAACTGGGTGCGGGAGGGGTCGAGCAGTACTTC. This rearrangement joins TRBV7-9 to TRBJ2-7, with 9 bases that match TRBD2. CDR3 length: 15 residues. V lost 7 bases, J lost 6 bases, and 13 bases stayed unmatched. In germline, CDR1 is SEHNR, CDR2 FQNEAQ (reference sequence).

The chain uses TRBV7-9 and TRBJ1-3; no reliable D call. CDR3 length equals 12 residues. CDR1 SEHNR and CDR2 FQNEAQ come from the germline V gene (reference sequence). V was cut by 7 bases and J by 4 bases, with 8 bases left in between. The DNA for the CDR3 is TGTGCCAGCAAGGGAATGGGAAACACCATATATTTT. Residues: CASKGMGNTIYF.

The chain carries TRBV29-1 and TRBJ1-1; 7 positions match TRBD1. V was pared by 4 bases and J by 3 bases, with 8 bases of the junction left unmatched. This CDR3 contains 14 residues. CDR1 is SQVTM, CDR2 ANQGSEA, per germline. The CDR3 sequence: CSVATGAGDTEAFF. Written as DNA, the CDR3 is TGCAGCGTTGCTACAGGGGCCGGGGACACTGAAGCTTTCTTT.

The CDR3 coding sequence is TGTGCCACCAGTGACCCTAGGGGACAGGGGGCGATAAATACGCAGTATTTT. Protein sequence: CATSDPRGQGAINTQYF. The chain combines TRBV24-1 with TRBJ2-3; 12 bases agree with TRBD1. V shed 4 bases, J shed 7 bases, and the junction held 11 bases outside the gene matches. This CDR3 is 17 amino acids long. Germline V lookup: CDR1 KGHDR, CDR2 SFDVKD.

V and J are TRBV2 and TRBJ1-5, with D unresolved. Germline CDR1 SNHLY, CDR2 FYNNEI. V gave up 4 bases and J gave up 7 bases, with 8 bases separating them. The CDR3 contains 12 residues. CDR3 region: CASSALIQPQHF. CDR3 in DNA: TGTGCCAGCAGTGCCCTCATCCAGCCCCAGCATTTT.

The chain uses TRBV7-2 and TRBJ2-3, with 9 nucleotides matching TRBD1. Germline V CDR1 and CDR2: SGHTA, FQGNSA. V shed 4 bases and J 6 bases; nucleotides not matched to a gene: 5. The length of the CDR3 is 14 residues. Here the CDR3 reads CASSSTGGPDTQYF. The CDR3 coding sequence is TGTGCCAGCAGCTCTACAGGGGGCCCCGATACGCAGTATTTT.

The CDR3 sequence: CAWSIGAQETQYF. The CDR3, as DNA: TGTGCCTGGAGTATCGGTGCTCAAGAGACCCAGTACTTC. The chain links TRBV30 to TRBJ2-5; D is uncertain. CDR1 and CDR2 (germline): GTSNPN, SVGIG (reference sequence). V lost 2 bases, J lost 2 bases, and 9 bases lay in between. The CDR3 is made up of 13 amino acids. The whole variable domain, filled in from reference TRBV30 and TRBJ2-5, reads SQTIHQWPATLVQPVGSPLSLECTVEGTSNPNLYWYRQAAGRGLQLLFYSVGIGQISSEVPQNLSASRPQDRQFILSSKKLLLSDSGFYLCAWSIGAQETQYFGPGTRLLVL.

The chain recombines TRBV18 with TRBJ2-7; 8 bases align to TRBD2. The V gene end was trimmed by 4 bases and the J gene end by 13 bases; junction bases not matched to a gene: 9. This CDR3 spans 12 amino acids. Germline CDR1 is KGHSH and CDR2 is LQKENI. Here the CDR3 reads CASSREKGLGYF. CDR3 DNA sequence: TGTGCCAGCTCACGGGAAAAGGGACTAGGCTACTTC. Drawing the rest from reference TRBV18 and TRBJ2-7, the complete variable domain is NAGVMQNPRHLVRRRGQEARLRCSPMKGHSHVYWYRQLPEEGLKFMVYLQKENIIDESGMPKERFSAEFPKEGPSILRIQQVVRGDSAAYFCASSREKGLGYFGPGTRLTVT.

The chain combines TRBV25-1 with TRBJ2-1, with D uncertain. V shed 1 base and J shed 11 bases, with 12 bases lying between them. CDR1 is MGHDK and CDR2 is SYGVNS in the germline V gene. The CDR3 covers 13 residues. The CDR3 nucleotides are TGTGCCAGCAGTGAATCCCCTCCTACCCAGCAGTTCTTC. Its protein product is CASSESPPTQQFF. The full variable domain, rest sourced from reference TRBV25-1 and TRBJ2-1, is EADIYQTPRYLVIGTGKKITLECSQTMGHDKMYWYQQDPGMELHLIHYSYGVNSTEKGDLSSESTVSRIRTEHFPLTLESARPSHTSQYLCASSESPPTQQFFGPGTRLTVL.

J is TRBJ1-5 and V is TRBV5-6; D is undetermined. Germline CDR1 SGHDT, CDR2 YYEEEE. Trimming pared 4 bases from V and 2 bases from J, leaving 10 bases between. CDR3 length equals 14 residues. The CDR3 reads CASSGRLRNQPQHF. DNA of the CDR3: TGTGCCAGCAGCGGGAGGTTACGCAATCAGCCCCAGCATTTT.

The CDR3 sequence is CASTGATGRAYEQYF. The CDR3 nucleotides are TGTGCCAGCACGGGGGCGACAGGGAGGGCCTACGAGCAGTACTTC. The J gene is TRBJ2-7, the V gene TRBV2, with D possibly being TRBD1 or TRBD2 (7 bases each). Germline assignment: CDR1 SNHLY and CDR2 FYNNEI. Between the trimmed V and J ends, which lost 7 bases and 2 bases, there was a span of 18 bases. The CDR3 has 15 amino acids.

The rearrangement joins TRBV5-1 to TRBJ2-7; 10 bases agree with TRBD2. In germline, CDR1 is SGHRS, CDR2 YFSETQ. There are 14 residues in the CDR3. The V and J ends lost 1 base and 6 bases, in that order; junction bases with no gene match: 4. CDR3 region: CASSLLLAGVEQYF. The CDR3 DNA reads TGCGCCAGCAGCTTGCTTCTAGCGGGAGTCGAGCAGTACTTC.

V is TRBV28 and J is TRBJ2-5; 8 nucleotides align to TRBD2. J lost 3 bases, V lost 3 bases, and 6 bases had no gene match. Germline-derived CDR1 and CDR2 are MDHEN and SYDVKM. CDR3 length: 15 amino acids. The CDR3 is CASSFVRRGEETQYF. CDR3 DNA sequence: TGTGCCAGCAGTTTCGTACGGCGGGGGGAAGAGACCCAGTACTTC.

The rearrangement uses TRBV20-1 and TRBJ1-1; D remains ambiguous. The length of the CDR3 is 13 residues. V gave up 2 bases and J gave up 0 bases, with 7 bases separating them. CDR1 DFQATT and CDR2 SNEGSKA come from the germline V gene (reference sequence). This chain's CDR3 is CSARSTMNTEAFF. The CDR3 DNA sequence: TGCAGTGCTAGATCGACGATGAACACTGAAGCTTTCTTT.

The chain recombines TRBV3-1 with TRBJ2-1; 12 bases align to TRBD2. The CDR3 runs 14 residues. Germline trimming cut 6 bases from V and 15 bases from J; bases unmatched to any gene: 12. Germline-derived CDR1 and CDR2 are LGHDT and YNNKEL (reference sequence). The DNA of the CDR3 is TGTGCCAGCAGACAACCGGGACTAGCGGGCGTTCTGTTCTTC. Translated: CASRQPGLAGVLFF.

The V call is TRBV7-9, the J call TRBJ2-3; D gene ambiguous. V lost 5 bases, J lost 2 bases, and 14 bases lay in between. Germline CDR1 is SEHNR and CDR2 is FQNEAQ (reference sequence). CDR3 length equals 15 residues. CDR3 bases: TGTGCCAGCAGCCCCGGCGGTTCCCTCACAGATACGCAGTATTTT. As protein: CASSPGGSLTDTQYF. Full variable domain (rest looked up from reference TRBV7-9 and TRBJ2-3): DTGVSQNPRHKITKRGQNVTFRCDPISEHNRLYWYRQTLGQGPEFLTYFQNEAQLEKSRLLSDRFSAERPKGSFSTLEIQRTEQGDSAMYLCASSPGGSLTDTQYFGPGTRLTVL.

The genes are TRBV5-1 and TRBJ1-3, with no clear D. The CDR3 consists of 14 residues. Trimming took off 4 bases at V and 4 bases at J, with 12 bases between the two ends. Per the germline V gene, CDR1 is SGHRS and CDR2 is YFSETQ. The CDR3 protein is CASSEVLRGNTIYF. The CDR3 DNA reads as TGCGCCAGCAGCGAGGTCCTCCGCGGAAACACCATATATTTT.

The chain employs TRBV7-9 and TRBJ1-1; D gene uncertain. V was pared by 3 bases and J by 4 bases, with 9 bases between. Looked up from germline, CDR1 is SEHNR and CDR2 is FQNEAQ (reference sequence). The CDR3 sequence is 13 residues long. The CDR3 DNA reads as TGTGCCAGCAGCTTCTCGGCGGGCACTGAAGCTTTCTTT. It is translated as CASSFSAGTEAFF.

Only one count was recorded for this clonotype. The chain's CDR3 is CASSKDPGRPSYNEQFF. The CDR3 DNA reads as TGTGCCAGCAGCAAAGATCCAGGTCGCCCCTCCTACAATGAGCAGTTCTTC. The chain links TRBV21-1 to TRBJ2-1; the table calls TRBD1, which could not be checked here. TRBV21-1 is noted as a pseudogene. This CDR3 has 17 residues.